One sample yielded the 22 T cell receptor beta chains listed below, sequenced in a study of T cells in Graves' hyperthyroidism and ophthalmopathy. Template material for amplifying TCR beta CDR3 regions consisted of RNA transcripts. With the HTBI primer set, the TCR CDR3 went through a first round of RT-PCR. TCRdb reanalysed the multiplex PCR reads using MiXCR and keeps one entry per CDR3 protein. This table holds around 540,000 distinct CDR3 sequences, 46% found once. Input material: peripheral blood or thyroid tissue (not recorded which). The source of these receptors is a woman aged 18-29 years with Graves' hyperthyroidism.

The J gene is TRBJ1-5, the V gene TRBV5-3; possibly TRBD1 for D (5 bases). TRBV5-3 has ORF status, its function being uncertain. Trimming pared 10 bases from V and 7 bases from J, leaving 21 bases between. The CDR3 runs 14 residues. CDR3 nucleotide sequence: TGTGCCTGGAGTGCCCCCGGGGGAGGGCAGCCCCAGCATTTT. This sequence encodes CAWSAPGGGQPQHF.

This clonotype was observed a few times. The chain links TRBV7-6 to TRBJ1-1; maybe TRBD1 (6 bases). The CDR3 length is 14 residues. CDR1 is SGHVS and CDR2 is FNYEAQ in the germline V gene. Trimming stripped 5 bases from V and 3 bases from J, with 13 bases between. CDR3 coding DNA: TGTGCCAGCAGCCCCTCGGGGGCGTACACTGAAGCTTTCTTT. It translates to CASSPSGAYTEAFF.

The chain employs TRBV7-1 and TRBJ1-3; 7 bases are a match to TRBD1. TRBV7-1 is identified as an open reading frame with a role that is uncertain. The CDR3 has 14 residues. With 4 bases clipped from V and 8 bases from J, the junction kept 8 bases outside the gene matches. The CDR3, as DNA: TGTGCCAGCAGCTACAGGGGTAATGGCTACACCATATATTTT. Amino acids: CASSYRGNGYTIYF.

The chain links TRBV7-9 to TRBJ1-6, with a tentative D call TRBD1 (6 bases). The CDR3 extends over 15 amino acids. CDR1 is SEHNR, CDR2 FQNEAQ, per germline (reference sequence). The V end was cut by 6 bases, the J end by 6 bases, with 15 bases between. The DNA of the CDR3 is TGTGCCAGCAGTTTCGGGGGGGCGGGTAATTCACCCCTCCACTTT. Its protein is CASSFGGAGNSPLHF.

This sequence joins TRBV7-9 and TRBJ2-1; perhaps D is TRBD1 or TRBD2 (6 bases each). V was pared by 5 bases and J by 5 bases, with 10 bases between. This CDR3 has 13 residues. Germline CDR1 SEHNR, CDR2 FQNEAQ (reference sequence). The CDR3 DNA follows: TGTGCCAGCAGCGCTAGGGGGGACAATGAGCAGTTCTTC. Amino acids: CASSARGDNEQFF.

The chain joins TRBV11-1 to TRBJ2-7; no firm D call. This CDR3 spans 14 amino acids. The V and J ends lost 6 bases and 2 bases respectively, with 14 bases between them. Germline assignment: CDR1 SGHAT and CDR2 FQDESV (reference sequence). CDR3: CASRSTTEAYEQYF. CDR3 DNA: TGTGCCAGCAGATCAACCACAGAGGCCTACGAGCAGTACTTC.

This clonotype was detected only a few times. The rearrangement links TRBV7-9 to TRBJ1-1; D ambiguous. CDR1 and CDR2 (germline): SEHNR, FQNEAQ (reference sequence). V lost 3 bases and J lost 6, with 14 bases in between. The CDR3 consists of 14 residues. CDR3 region: CASSLMGEASEAFF. The CDR3 DNA reads TGTGCCAGCAGCTTGATGGGTGAGGCTTCTGAAGCTTTCTTT.

The V gene is TRBV25-1, the J gene TRBJ1-5, with D unresolved. V was shortened by 1 base and J by 3 bases, with 7 bases between the two germline ends. CDR3 length: 14 residues. The germline gives CDR1 MGHDK, CDR2 SYGVNS. CDR3 bases: TGTGCCAGCAGTGAATTAGGTGCCAATCAGCCCCAGCATTTT. The encoded protein is CASSELGANQPQHF.

This clonotype was observed many times. The chain has TRBV6-5 and TRBJ2-6; no definite D call. V lost 8 bases, J lost 6 bases, and 2 bases lay in between. The germline V gene encodes CDR1 MNHEY and CDR2 SVGAGI. CDR3 length: 10 amino acids. The CDR3 loop reads CASPANVLTF. As DNA, the CDR3 is TGTGCCAGCCCGGCCAACGTCCTGACTTTC.

CDR3 sequence: CASSGRGEAGYTF. The CDR3 DNA is TGTGCCAGTAGTGGACGGGGGGAGGCTGGCTACACCTTC. This chain links TRBV19 with TRBJ1-2; TRBD1 is a possible D gene (5 bases). The germline V gene encodes CDR1 LNHDA and CDR2 SQIVND (reference sequence). Trimming removed 5 bases at V and 7 bases at J, with 14 bases between. This CDR3 has 13 residues.

The sample holds many counts of this clonotype. The rearrangement links TRBV7-3 to TRBJ2-5, with D unclear. The V and J ends lost 0 bases and 3 bases respectively, with 8 bases between them. The germline V gene encodes CDR1 SGHTA and CDR2 FQGTGA. The CDR3 has 14 residues. CDR3 DNA: TGTGCCAGCAGCTTAACGTATAGGGAAGAGACCCAGTACTTC. Protein: CASSLTYREETQYF.

This clonotype occurred many times. The rearrangement joins TRBV29-1 to TRBJ1-5; no definite D call. Per the germline V gene, CDR1 is SQVTM and CDR2 is ANQGSEA. Trimming stripped 4 bases from V and 0 bases from J, with 10 bases between. The CDR3 has 14 residues. CDR3 bases: TGCAGCGTTGGGGCAGCCGATAGCAATCAGCCCCAGCATTTT. As protein: CSVGAADSNQPQHF.

Notes on this clonotype: The germline gene is not matched at one end of the junction; a read error may be the cause. The rearrangement links TRBV14 to TRBJ1-2; D possibly corresponds to TRBD1 (6 bases). Germline V lookup: CDR1 SGHDN, CDR2 FVKESK. The CDR3 is made up of 15 amino acids. The CDR3 bases are TGTGCCAGCAGCCCACGAACGGGGGGCGCCTATTGCTACACCTTC. It yields the protein CASSPRTGGAYCYTF. The full variable domain, rest sourced from reference TRBV14 and TRBJ1-2, is EAGVTQFPSHSVIEKGQTVTLRCDPISGHDNLYWYRRVMGKEIKFLLHFVKESKQDESGMPNNRFLAERTGGTYSTLKVQPAELEDSGVYFCASSPRTGGAYCYTFGSGTRLTVV.

This clonotype was observed a few times. This could be a read error, since a much larger clone is one nucleotide away. This chain connects TRBV7-3 to TRBJ2-7; TRBD1 agrees at 7 bases. V dropped 0 bases and J dropped 6; count of bases not matched to a gene: 2. Germline CDR1 is SGHTA and CDR2 is FQGTGA. This CDR3 contains 13 residues. CDR3 in amino acids: CASSLTGGSEQYF. As DNA, the CDR3 is TGTGCCAGCAGCTTAACAGGGGGCTCCGAGCAGTACTTC.

The V call is TRBV7-9, the J call TRBJ1-4; D might be TRBD1 (6 bases). CDR1 SEHNR and CDR2 FQNEAQ come from the germline V gene (reference sequence). This CDR3 spans 14 amino acids. V was shortened by 6 bases and J by 5 bases, with 13 bases between the two germline ends. The CDR3 loop is CASRQGRENEKLFF. As DNA, the CDR3 is TGTGCCAGCAGACAGGGAAGGGAAAATGAAAAACTGTTTTTT.

This clonotype has ten or more counts. The chain links TRBV2 to TRBJ1-5; D call uncertain. Germline values: CDR1 SNHLY, CDR2 FYNNEI. V dropped 5 bases and J dropped 0 bases, with 11 bases sitting between them. CDR3 length: 15 amino acids. CDR3 DNA: TGTGCCAGCAGTTCCCGGGGTAATAGCAATCAGCCCCAGCATTTT. Protein sequence: CASSSRGNSNQPQHF.

V and J are TRBV7-2 and TRBJ1-5; 12 nucleotides agree with TRBD1. Germline lookup yields CDR1 SGHTA and CDR2 FQGNSA. The CDR3 is 15 residues long. Trimming at V came to 5 bases and at J to 7 bases, leaving 6 bases not matched to a gene. DNA of the CDR3: TGTGCCAGCAGCACCGGGACAGGGGGCGTCCAGCCCCAGCATTTT. It is translated as CASSTGTGGVQPQHF.

This rearrangement joins TRBV19 to TRBJ1-4; 7 positions agree with TRBD1. Losses at the gene ends were 4 bases for V and 6 bases for J; bases not matched to a gene: 5. The CDR3 has 14 residues. The germline V gene encodes CDR1 LNHDA and CDR2 SQIVND (reference sequence). The CDR3 DNA reads as TGTGCCAGTAGTAAAGGGGGCTGGGATGAAAAACTGTTTTTT. Its translation: CASSKGGWDEKLFF.

Many counts were recorded for this clonotype. The V and J genes are TRBV7-8 and TRBJ1-5, with D possibly being TRBD1 (5 bases). Trimming shortened V by 5 bases and J by 5 bases, and 10 bases separated the two germline ends. Per the germline V gene, CDR1 is SGHVS and CDR2 is FQNEAQ. The CDR3 spans 13 residues. CDR3 nucleotide sequence: TGTGCCAGCAGCCTCCTAGGGGATCAGCCCCAGCATTTT. This gives the protein CASSLLGDQPQHF.

The rearrangement links TRBV14 to TRBJ1-5; 9 bases map to TRBD1. The CDR3 length is 15 residues. V shed 4 bases and J 5 bases; nucleotides not matched to a gene: 6. The V gene's germline CDR1 is SGHDN and CDR2 FVKESK. CDR3 sequence: CASSPGQGKYQPQHF. The CDR3 DNA is TGTGCCAGCAGCCCGGGACAGGGCAAATATCAGCCCCAGCATTTT.

This clonotype was found a few times. This chain connects TRBV12-3 or TRBV12-4 to TRBJ1-1; 7 bases map to TRBD1. V lost 2 bases and J lost 5; bases outside the gene matches: 8. The CDR3 has 15 residues. Written as DNA, the CDR3 is TGTGCCAGCAGTTTATTTCGGGCAGGGGGAACTGAAGCTTTCTTT. It specifies CASSLFRAGGTEAFF.

This clonotype was counted between two and nine times. V is TRBV25-1 and J is TRBJ1-1, with no clear D. Germline assignment: CDR1 MGHDK and CDR2 SYGVNS. CDR3 length: 11 residues. V gave up 7 bases and J gave up 8 bases, with 11 bases separating them. As DNA, the CDR3 is TGTGCCAGCACCCTTACCGCGGAAGCTTTCTTT. This translates into CASTLTAEAFF.